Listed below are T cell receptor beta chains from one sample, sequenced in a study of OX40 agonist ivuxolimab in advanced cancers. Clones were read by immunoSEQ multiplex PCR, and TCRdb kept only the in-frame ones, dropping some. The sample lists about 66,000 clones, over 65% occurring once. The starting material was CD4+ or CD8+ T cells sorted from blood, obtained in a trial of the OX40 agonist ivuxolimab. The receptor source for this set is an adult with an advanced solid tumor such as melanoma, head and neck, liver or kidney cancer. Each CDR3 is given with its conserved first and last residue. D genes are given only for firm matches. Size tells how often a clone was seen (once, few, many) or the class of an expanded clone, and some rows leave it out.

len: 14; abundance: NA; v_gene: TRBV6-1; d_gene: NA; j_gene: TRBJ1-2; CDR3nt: TGTGCCAGCGCGCAAGACGACGAGTCCTATGGCTACACCTTC; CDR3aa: CASAQDDESYGYTF
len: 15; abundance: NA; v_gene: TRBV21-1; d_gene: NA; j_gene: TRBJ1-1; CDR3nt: TGTGCCAGCAGCAAACTCTCACAGGGTTTCCCTGAAGCTTTCTTT; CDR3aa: CASSKLSQGFPEAFF
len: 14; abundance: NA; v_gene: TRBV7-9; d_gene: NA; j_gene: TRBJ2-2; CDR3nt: TGTGCCAGCAGCTTGGGCTACGAAGCCGGGGAGCTGTTTTTT; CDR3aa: CASSLGYEAGELFF
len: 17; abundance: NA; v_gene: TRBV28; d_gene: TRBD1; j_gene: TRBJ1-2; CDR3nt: TGTGCCAGCAGCCGAAATAGACAGGGCTTCTCTAACTATGGCTACACCTTC; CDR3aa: CASSRNRQGFSNYGYTF
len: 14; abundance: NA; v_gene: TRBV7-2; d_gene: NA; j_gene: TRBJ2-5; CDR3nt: TGTGCCAGCAGCCAAGACACCCCTCGGGGAACCCAGTACTTC; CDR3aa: CASSQDTPRGTQYF
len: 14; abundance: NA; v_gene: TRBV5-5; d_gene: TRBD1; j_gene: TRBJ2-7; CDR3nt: TGTGCCAGCAGCTCACAGGGGTTGACCTACGAGCAGTACTTC; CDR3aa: CASSSQGLTYEQYF
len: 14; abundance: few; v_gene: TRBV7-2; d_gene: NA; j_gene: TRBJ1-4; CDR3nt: TGTGCCAGCAGGATAGGGGGGGGTGGTGAAAAACTGTTTTTT; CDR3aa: CASRIGGGGEKLFF
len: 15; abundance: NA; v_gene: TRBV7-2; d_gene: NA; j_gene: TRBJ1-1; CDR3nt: TGTGCCAGCAGCGTAATACAGGGAGTAGTCACTGAAGCTTTCTTT; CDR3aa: CASSVIQGVVTEAFF
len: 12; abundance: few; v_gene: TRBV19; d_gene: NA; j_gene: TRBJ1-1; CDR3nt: TGTGCCAGTAGTATAAGCAGCGTCCCAGCTTTCTTT; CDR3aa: CASSISSVPAFF
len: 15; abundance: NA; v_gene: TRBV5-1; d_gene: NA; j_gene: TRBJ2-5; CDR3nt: TGCGCCAGCAGCACCGGGACCCCGGTCCAAGAGACCCAGTACTTC; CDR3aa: CASSTGTPVQETQYF
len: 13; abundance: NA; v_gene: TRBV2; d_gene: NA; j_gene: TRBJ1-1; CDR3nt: TGTGCCAGCGTCACCGAAGGTGGCACTGAAGCTTTCTTT; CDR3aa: CASVTEGGTEAFF
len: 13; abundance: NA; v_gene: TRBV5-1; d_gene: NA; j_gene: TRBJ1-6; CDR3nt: TGCGCCAGCACCGGCGGTGATAATTCACCCCTCCACTTT; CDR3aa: CASTGGDNSPLHF
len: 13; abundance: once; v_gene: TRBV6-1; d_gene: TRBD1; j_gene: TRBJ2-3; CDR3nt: TGTGCCAGCAATGGACAGGGTGCAGATACGCAGTATTTT; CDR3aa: CASNGQGADTQYF
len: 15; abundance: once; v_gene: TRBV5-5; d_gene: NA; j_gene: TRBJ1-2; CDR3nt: TGTGCCAGCAGCTTGGGGCCGGGGGATAACTATGGCTACACCTTC; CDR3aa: CASSLGPGDNYGYTF
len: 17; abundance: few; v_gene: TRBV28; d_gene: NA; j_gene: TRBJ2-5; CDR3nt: TGTGCCAGCAGTGAAGTACTAACATTGGGAAACCAAGAGACCCAGTACTTC; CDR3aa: CASSEVLTLGNQETQYF
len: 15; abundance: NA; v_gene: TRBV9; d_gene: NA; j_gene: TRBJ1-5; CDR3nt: TGTGCCAGCAGCGCCTCTACAGGGTCCGGCCAGCCCCAGCATTTT; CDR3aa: CASSASTGSGQPQHF
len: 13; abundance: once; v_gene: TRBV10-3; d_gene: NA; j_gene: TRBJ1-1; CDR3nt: TGTGCCATCCGGAGATTATTGAACACTGAAGCTTTCTTT; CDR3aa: CAIRRLLNTEAFF
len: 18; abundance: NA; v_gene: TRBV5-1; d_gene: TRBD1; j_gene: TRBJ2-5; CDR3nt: TGCGCCAGCAGCTTTGGACAGGGTCTATCCCCGGAACAAGAGACCCAGTACTTC; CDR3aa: CASSFGQGLSPEQETQYF
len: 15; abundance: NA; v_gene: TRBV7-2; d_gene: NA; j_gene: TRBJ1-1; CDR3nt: TGTGCCAGCAGTCGGGGAGGGGCAGGGAACACTGAAGCTTTCTTT; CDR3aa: CASSRGGAGNTEAFF
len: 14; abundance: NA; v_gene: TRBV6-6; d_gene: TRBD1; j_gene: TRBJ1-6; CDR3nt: TGTGCCATCAGTGACCGGGACAGTAATTCACCCCTCCACTTT; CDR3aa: CAISDRDSNSPLHF
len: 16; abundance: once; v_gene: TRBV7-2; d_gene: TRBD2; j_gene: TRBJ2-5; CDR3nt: TGTGCCAGCAGCTCGGGACTAGCGGGGGGTCGAGAGACCCAGTACTTC; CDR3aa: CASSSGLAGGRETQYF
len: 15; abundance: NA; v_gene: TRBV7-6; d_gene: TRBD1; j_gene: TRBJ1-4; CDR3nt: TGTGCCAGCAGCTCACAGACAGGGTTAGGGGAAAAACTGTTTTTT; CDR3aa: CASSSQTGLGEKLFF
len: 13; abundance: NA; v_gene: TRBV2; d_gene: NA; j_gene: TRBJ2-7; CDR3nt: TGTGCCACCACTCCGGACGCTACCTACGAGCAGTACTTC; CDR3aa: CATTPDATYEQYF
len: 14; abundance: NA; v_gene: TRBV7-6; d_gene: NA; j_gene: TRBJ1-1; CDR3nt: TGTGCCAGCAGCTCTCAAATGGGAAACACTGAAGCTTTCTTT; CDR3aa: CASSSQMGNTEAFF
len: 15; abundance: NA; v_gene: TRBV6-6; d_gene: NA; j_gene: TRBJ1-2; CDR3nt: TGTGCCAGCAGTTACGGACAAGGGATCGACTATGGCTACACCTTC; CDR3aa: CASSYGQGIDYGYTF
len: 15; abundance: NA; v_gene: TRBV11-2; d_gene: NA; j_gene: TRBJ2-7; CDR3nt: TGTGCCAGCAGCTTAGTCGGTCAGGGGGGGAACGAGCAGTACTTC; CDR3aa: CASSLVGQGGNEQYF
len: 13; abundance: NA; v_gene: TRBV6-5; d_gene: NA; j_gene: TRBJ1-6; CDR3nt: TGTGCCAGCAGGCCACTTCCAAATTCACCCCTCCACTTT; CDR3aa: CASRPLPNSPLHF
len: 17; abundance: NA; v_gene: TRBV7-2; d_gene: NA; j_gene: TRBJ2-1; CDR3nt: TGTGCCAGCAGGCGGGACACAAGTACTATCTCCTACAATGAGCAGTTCTTC; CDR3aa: CASRRDTSTISYNEQFF
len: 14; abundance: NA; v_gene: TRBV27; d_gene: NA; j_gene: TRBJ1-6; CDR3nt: TGTGCCAGCAGTGGGGGACGGAAAGATTCACCCCTCCACTTT; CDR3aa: CASSGGRKDSPLHF
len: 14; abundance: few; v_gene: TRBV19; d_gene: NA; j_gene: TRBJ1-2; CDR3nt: TGTGCCAGTAGAGCAGGGTTGCCGAACTATGGCTACACCTTC; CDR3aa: CASRAGLPNYGYTF
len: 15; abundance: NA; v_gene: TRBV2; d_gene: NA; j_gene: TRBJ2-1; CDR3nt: TGTGCCAGCAGTCCCCTAGCGACATTCGGGAGTGAGCAGTTCTTC; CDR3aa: CASSPLATFGSEQFF
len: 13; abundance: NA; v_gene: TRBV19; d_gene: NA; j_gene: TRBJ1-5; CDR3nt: TGTGCCAGTAGCCGACTTGGGCGTCAGCCCCAGCATTTT; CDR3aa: CASSRLGRQPQHF
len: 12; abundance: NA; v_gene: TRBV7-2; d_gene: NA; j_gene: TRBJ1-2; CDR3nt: TGTGCCAGCAGCCCCCCAAACTATGGCTACACCTTC; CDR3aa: CASSPPNYGYTF
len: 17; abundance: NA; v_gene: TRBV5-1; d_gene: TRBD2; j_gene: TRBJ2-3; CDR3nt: TGCGCCAGCAGCTTGGGGAGGACTAGCGGAGTCCCGGATACGCAGTATTTT; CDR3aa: CASSLGRTSGVPDTQYF
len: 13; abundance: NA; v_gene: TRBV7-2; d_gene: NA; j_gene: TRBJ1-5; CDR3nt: TGTGCCAGCACCCCGGGACCCAATCGGCCCCAGCATTTT; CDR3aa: CASTPGPNRPQHF
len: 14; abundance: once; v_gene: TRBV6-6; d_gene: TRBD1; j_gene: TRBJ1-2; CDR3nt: TGTGCCAGCGATCCAGGGGGTGCAACCTATGGCTACACCTTC; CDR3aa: CASDPGGATYGYTF
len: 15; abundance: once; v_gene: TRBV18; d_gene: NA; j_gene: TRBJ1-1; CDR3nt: TGTGCCAGCTCACCGCCCGGGGGGTACGACACTGAAGCTTTCTTT; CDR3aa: CASSPPGGYDTEAFF
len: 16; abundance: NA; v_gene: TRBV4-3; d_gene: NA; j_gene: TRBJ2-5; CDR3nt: TGCGCCAGCAGCCGGGATAAGGGGGGGGGTCAAGAGACCCAGTACTTC; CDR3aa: CASSRDKGGGQETQYF
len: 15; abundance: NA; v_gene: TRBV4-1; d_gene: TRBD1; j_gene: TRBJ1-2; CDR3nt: TGCGCCAGCAGCCAAGCGGGACAGGGGGCTTACGGCTACACCTTC; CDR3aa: CASSQAGQGAYGYTF
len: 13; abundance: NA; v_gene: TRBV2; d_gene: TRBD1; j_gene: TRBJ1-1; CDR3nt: TGTGCCAGCAGTGTGGACAGGGGTGCTGAAGCTTTCTTT; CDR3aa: CASSVDRGAEAFF
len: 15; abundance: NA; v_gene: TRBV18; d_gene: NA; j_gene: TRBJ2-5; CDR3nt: TGTGCCAGCTCACCGATGAGCTCCGCGGTCGAGACCCAGTACTTC; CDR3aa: CASSPMSSAVETQYF
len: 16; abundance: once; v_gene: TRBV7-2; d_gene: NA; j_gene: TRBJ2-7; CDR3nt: TGTGCCAGCAGCACCATAACCACAGGGTCTCACTACGAGCAGTACTTC; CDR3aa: CASSTITTGSHYEQYF
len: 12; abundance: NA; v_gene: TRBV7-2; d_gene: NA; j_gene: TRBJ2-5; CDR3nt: TGTGCCAGCAGCTTAGTGGGGCAGGCAGAGTACTTC; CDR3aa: CASSLVGQAEYF
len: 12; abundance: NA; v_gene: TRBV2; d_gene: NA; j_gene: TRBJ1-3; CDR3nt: TGTGCCAGCGGACTCTCTGGAAACACCATATATTTT; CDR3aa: CASGLSGNTIYF
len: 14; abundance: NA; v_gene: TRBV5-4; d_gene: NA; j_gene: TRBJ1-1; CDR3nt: TGTGCCAGCAGACTGGGGTCCATGAACACTGAAGCTTTCTTT; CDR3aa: CASRLGSMNTEAFF
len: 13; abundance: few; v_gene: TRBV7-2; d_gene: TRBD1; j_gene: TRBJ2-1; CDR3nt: TGTGCCAGCAGCCGAGGACAGGTCAATGAGCAGTTCTTC; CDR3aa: CASSRGQVNEQFF
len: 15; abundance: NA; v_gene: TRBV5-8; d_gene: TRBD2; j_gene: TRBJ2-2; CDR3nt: TGTGCCAGCAGCCCGGGGGGGCTGCTGACCGGGGAGCTGTTTTTT; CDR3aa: CASSPGGLLTGELFF
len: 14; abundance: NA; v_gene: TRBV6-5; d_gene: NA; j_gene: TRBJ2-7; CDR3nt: TGTGCCAGCAGCCCCAGGGCGGGATCCTACGAGCAGTACTTC; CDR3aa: CASSPRAGSYEQYF
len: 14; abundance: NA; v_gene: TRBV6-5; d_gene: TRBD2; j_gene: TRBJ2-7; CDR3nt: TGTGCCAGCGGCCATATGGGGGGGTCCTACGAGCAGTACTTC; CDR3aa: CASGHMGGSYEQYF
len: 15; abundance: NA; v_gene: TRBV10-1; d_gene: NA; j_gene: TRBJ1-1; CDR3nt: TGCGCCAGCAGTGAAGGAGGGGGGGTGAACACTGAAGCTTTCTTT; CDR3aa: CASSEGGGVNTEAFF
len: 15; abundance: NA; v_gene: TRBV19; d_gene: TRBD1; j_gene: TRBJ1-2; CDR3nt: TGTGCCAGTAGTGCCGTCGGGACAGGGTACTATGGCTACACCTTC; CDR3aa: CASSAVGTGYYGYTF
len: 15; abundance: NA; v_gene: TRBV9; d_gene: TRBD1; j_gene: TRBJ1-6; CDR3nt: TGTGCCAGCAGCCCAAGACAGGGCAGGAATTCACCCCTCCACTTT; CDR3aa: CASSPRQGRNSPLHF
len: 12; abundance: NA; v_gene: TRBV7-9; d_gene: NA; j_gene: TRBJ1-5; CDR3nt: TGTGCCAGCAGCTTCTTAGATCAGCCCCAGCATTTT; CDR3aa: CASSFLDQPQHF
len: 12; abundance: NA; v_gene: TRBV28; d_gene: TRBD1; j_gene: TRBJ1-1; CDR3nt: TGTGCCAGCAGACCCCGGACAGGGCCAGCTTTCTTT; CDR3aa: CASRPRTGPAFF
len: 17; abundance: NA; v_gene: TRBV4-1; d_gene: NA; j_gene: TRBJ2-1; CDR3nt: TGCGCCAGCAGCCCCCTAGGGGGACTGTTCTCCTACAATGAGCAGTTCTTC; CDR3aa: CASSPLGGLFSYNEQFF